The clone carrying this T cell receptor (beta chain) was counted a single time. The data were obtained in a study of T cell changes during pregnancy in multiple sclerosis. Data came from immunoSEQ multiplex PCR; TCRdb stores just in-frame clones and leaves some out. The sample holds 45,000 or so clones; around 92% are singletons and the top ten take 7.5% to 9%. From germline, CDR1 is SGHNT and CDR2 YYREEE (reference sequence). V was pared by 5 bases and J by 6 bases, with 17 bases between. The CDR3 is 15 amino acids. Source: CD8+ T cells from peripheral blood mononuclear cells, taken after pregnancy. This sequence joins TRBV5-4 and TRBJ2-2; possibly TRBD2 for D (6 bases). This sequence was found in a female donor with multiple sclerosis, enrolled in a pregnancy study. CDR3 DNA: TGTGCCAGCAGTCGGGAGTTTCAAGGATCCGGGGAGCTGTTTTTT. This sequence encodes CASSREFQGSGELFF.